The 29 T cell receptor beta chains in this list originate from one sample, sequenced in a study of OX40 agonist ivuxolimab in advanced cancers. Here immunoSEQ multiplex PCR was the method, and the copy in TCRdb shows in-frame clones only, minus some. The sample has tens of thousands of clones, 92% seen once; the top ten hold about 10%. The sequencing used CD4+ or CD8+ T cells sorted from blood, collected in a trial of the OX40 agonist ivuxolimab. The receptor set was obtained from an adult with an advanced solid tumor such as melanoma, head and neck, liver or kidney cancer.

This clone was counted once. V usage is TRBV7-6 and J usage is TRBJ1-1; D is possibly TRBD1 (6 bases). Germline-derived CDR1 and CDR2 are SGHVS and FNYEAQ. This CDR3 has 18 amino acids. V was trimmed by 1 base and J by 0 bases, leaving 18 bases between them. CDR3 in DNA: TGTGCCAGCAGCTTAGACTTGGGGGCAGAGGTCCTGAACACTGAAGCTTTCTTT. Translated: CASSLDLGAEVLNTEAFF.

The CDR3 protein is CASSLALSGEANYGYTF. The DNA for the CDR3 is TGTGCCAGCAGCTTAGCGCTATCAGGGGAGGCTAACTATGGCTACACCTTC. The chain uses TRBV7-8 and TRBJ1-2, with D maybe TRBD1 (6 bases). The germline CDR1 and CDR2 sequences are SGHVS and FQNEAQ. The V end lost 0 bases, the J end lost 0 bases, and 14 bases lay between the germline ends. The CDR3 loop spans 17 amino acids.

The J gene is TRBJ2-7, the V gene TRBV7-2, with D maybe TRBD2 (6 bases). The CDR3 is made up of 17 amino acids. The V end was cut by 1 base, the J end by 1 base, with 17 bases between. Germline values: CDR1 SGHTA, CDR2 FQGNSA. The CDR3 reads CASSLVSDGGFSYEQYF. Written as DNA, the CDR3 is TGTGCCAGCAGCTTAGTGTCTGACGGAGGGTTTTCCTACGAGCAGTACTTC.

V usage is TRBV7-9 and J usage is TRBJ2-3; D not resolved. CDR1 is SEHNR and CDR2 is FQNEAQ in the germline V gene (reference sequence). This CDR3 has 14 amino acids. Trimming removed 8 bases at V and 3 bases at J, with 15 bases between. This CDR3 is CASHDSSRTDTQYF. For the CDR3, the DNA is TGTGCCAGCCACGATTCCAGCAGGACAGATACGCAGTATTTT.

The CDR3 DNA follows: TGCAGCGTTAGTGGGGGTATGAACACTGAAGCTTTCTTT. Translated, it gives CSVSGGMNTEAFF. The chain joins TRBV29-1 to TRBJ1-1, with TRBD1 as a possible D gene (5 bases). Trimming took off 5 bases at V and 0 bases at J, with 10 bases between the two ends. This CDR3 spans 13 amino acids. The V gene's germline CDR1 is SQVTM and CDR2 ANQGSEA.

The chain combines TRBV5-6 with TRBJ1-3; TRBD1 might be the D (6 bases). The V gene lost 0 bases and the J gene lost 0 bases, with 10 bases spanning the gap. This CDR3 has 16 amino acids. Germline V lookup: CDR1 SGHDT, CDR2 YYEEEE. CDR3 DNA sequence: TGTGCCAGCAGCTTGGCCAGGGGTTCCTCTGGAAACACCATATATTTT. It encodes CASSLARGSSGNTIYF.

This clone was recorded only once. This chain connects TRBV7-6 to TRBJ1-2; D is uncertain. The germline CDR1 and CDR2 sequences are SGHVS and FNYEAQ. The CDR3 is 14 residues long. V was pared by 0 bases and J by 4 bases, with 9 bases between. The CDR3 loop is CASSLADLRYGYTF. In DNA form, the CDR3 reads TGTGCCAGCAGCTTAGCGGACCTACGCTATGGCTACACCTTC.

The V gene is TRBV7-9, the J gene TRBJ1-2; no firm D call. CDR1 SEHNR and CDR2 FQNEAQ come from the germline V gene (reference sequence). Deletions cut 5 bases from V and 0 bases from J, with 16 bases between. This CDR3 spans 16 amino acids. CDR3 residues: CASSPMSGVSNYGYTF. The DNA of the CDR3 is TGTGCCAGCAGCCCTATGAGTGGGGTTTCTAACTATGGCTACACCTTC.

The chain uses TRBV4-1 and TRBJ2-7; TRBD2 aligns across 10 bases. Germline loops: CDR1 MGHRA, CDR2 YSYEKL. V shed 0 bases and J 6 bases; nucleotides not matched to a gene: 5. This CDR3 contains 15 residues. CDR3 sequence: CASSQDRSGGAEQYF. The CDR3 DNA follows: TGCGCCAGCAGCCAAGACAGGAGCGGGGGGGCCGAGCAGTACTTC.

This rearrangement joins TRBV9 to TRBJ2-6; D is unclear. CDR3 length: 12 amino acids. V dropped 5 bases and J dropped 1 base, with 1 base sitting between them. Looked up from germline, CDR1 is SGDLS and CDR2 is YYNGEE. The CDR3, as DNA: TGTGCCAGCAGTTCTGGGGCCAACGTCCTGACTTTC. It is translated as CASSSGANVLTF.

This sequence joins TRBV30 and TRBJ1-3; no firm D call. Germline V gene data show CDR1 as GTSNPN and CDR2 as SVGIG (reference sequence). The CDR3 extends over 14 amino acids. V gave up 2 bases and J gave up 1 base, with 9 bases separating them. CDR3 sequence: CAWSPYRSGNTIYF. The CDR3 nucleotides read TGTGCCTGGAGTCCATACAGATCTGGAAACACCATATATTTT.

The V gene is TRBV7-3, the J gene TRBJ1-1; D perhaps matches TRBD1 (5 bases). Trimming took off 0 bases at V and 0 bases at J, with 8 bases between the two ends. The CDR3 is made up of 15 amino acids. Germline-derived CDR1 and CDR2 are SGHTA and FQGTGA. The CDR3 sequence: CASSLTSGLNTEAFF. In DNA, the CDR3 is TGTGCCAGCAGCTTAACTTCAGGGCTGAACACTGAAGCTTTCTTT.

The chain links TRBV13 to TRBJ2-3; TRBD2 matches 11 bases. V shed 7 bases, J shed 2 bases, and the junction held 14 bases outside the gene matches. The CDR3 loop spans 18 amino acids. Germline V gene data show CDR1 as PRHDT and CDR2 as FYEKMQ (reference sequence). The CDR3 DNA is TGTGCCAGCACCGACGGGGAACCTAGCGGGGGGTCCACAGATACGCAGTATTTT. As protein: CASTDGEPSGGSTDTQYF. Looking up the rest from reference TRBV13 and TRBJ2-3 gives the full variable domain: AAGVIQSPRHLIKEKRETATLKCYPIPRHDTVYWYQQGPGQDPQFLISFYEKMQSDKGSIPDRFSAQQFSDYHSELNMSSLELGDSALYFCASTDGEPSGGSTDTQYFGPGTRLTVL.

This chain links TRBV11-3 with TRBJ2-1; TRBD2 agrees at 7 bases. Germline loops: CDR1 SGHNT, CDR2 YENEEA. Trimming cost V 2 bases and J 3 bases; bases outside gene matches: 13. The CDR3 is made up of 18 amino acids. CDR3 residues: CASSLMGGPQRGYNEQFF. DNA for the CDR3: TGTGCCAGCAGCTTAATGGGCGGGCCCCAGCGGGGCTACAATGAGCAGTTCTTC.

V is TRBV4-3 and J is TRBJ2-7; D is unclear. V lost 0 bases and J 3 bases, leaving 12 bases between the germline ends. Looked up from germline, CDR1 is LGHNA and CDR2 is YSLEER. The CDR3 is 15 residues long. CDR3 sequence: CASSQDRNSIYEQYF. The CDR3 bases are TGCGCCAGCAGCCAAGATAGGAACAGTATCTACGAGCAGTACTTC.

The chain recombines TRBV27 with TRBJ2-2, with 9 bases matching TRBD2. V was pared by 6 bases and J by 4 bases, with 9 bases of the junction left unmatched. This CDR3 has 16 residues. In germline, CDR1 is MNHEY, CDR2 SMNVEV (reference sequence). CDR3 sequence (DNA): TGTGCCAGCAGCCCTTCTAGCGGGGAGGTCACCGGGGAGCTGTTTTTT. It is translated as CASSPSSGEVTGELFF.

The chain uses TRBV5-1 and TRBJ2-5, with 8 bases identical to TRBD2. Germline V CDR1 and CDR2: SGHRS, YFSETQ. V shed 4 bases and J 5 bases; nucleotides not matched to a gene: 7. The CDR3 contains 14 residues. CDR3 sequence: CASSPGLAAETQYF. CDR3 coding DNA: TGCGCCAGCAGCCCTGGACTAGCTGCTGAGACCCAGTACTTC.

This clone came up once. The chain has TRBV27 and TRBJ1-6; no firm D call. The CDR3 sequence is 13 residues long. Germline CDR1 MNHEY, CDR2 SMNVEV (reference sequence). Trimming took off 0 bases at V and 8 bases at J, with 5 bases between the two ends. As DNA, the CDR3 is TGTGCCAGCAGTTTATCGAGGGATTCACCCCTCCACTTT. It encodes CASSLSRDSPLHF.

The chain employs TRBV5-8 and TRBJ2-2; D gene ambiguous. Trimming took 4 bases from V and 0 from J, leaving 13 bases between them. CDR3 size: 16 residues. Per germline, CDR1 SGHTS and CDR2 YDEGEE. CDR3 nucleotide sequence: TGTGCCAGCAGCCCTCGATCTACCGCGAACACCGGGGAGCTGTTTTTT. Its protein product is CASSPRSTANTGELFF.

J is TRBJ2-7 and V is TRBV6-5; 7 nucleotides agree with TRBD2. Germline trimming cut 1 base from V and 7 bases from J; bases unmatched to any gene: 7. Germline V gene sequence: CDR1 MNHEY, CDR2 SVGAGI. The CDR3 is 14 amino acids. CDR3 nucleotide sequence: TGTGCCAGCAGTTACTTGCGGGGGTCCGGGGAGCAGTACTTC. It is translated as CASSYLRGSGEQYF.

The V and J genes are TRBV5-5 and TRBJ2-7, with TRBD2 as a possible D gene (5 bases). The CDR3 sequence is 13 residues long. The germline V gene encodes CDR1 SGHKS and CDR2 YYEKEE (reference sequence). Trimming took 7 bases from V and 3 from J, leaving 14 bases between them. The CDR3 nucleotides are TGTGCCAGCTCAGCGGACTTATACTACGAGCAGTACTTC. Amino acid sequence: CASSADLYYEQYF.

The chain joins TRBV7-9 to TRBJ1-2; 10 bases map to TRBD1. The CDR3 is 15 residues long. The germline V gene has CDR1 SEHNR and CDR2 FQNEAQ (reference sequence). Trimming at V came to 5 bases and at J to 7 bases, leaving 10 bases not matched to a gene. DNA for the CDR3: TGTGCCAGCAGCGGACCCGACAGGGGGCTTCTTGGCTACACCTTC. It is translated as CASSGPDRGLLGYTF.

This chain links TRBV6-4 with TRBJ2-2; unclear D gene. Germline-derived CDR1 and CDR2 are MRHNA and SNTAGT. The ends were cut back, 0 bases at V and 8 bases at J, with 10 bases in the middle. The CDR3 has 14 amino acids. CDR3 amino acids: CASSDSEWAGELFF. The CDR3 DNA follows: TGTGCCAGCAGTGACTCCGAGTGGGCTGGGGAGCTGTTTTTT.

This sequence joins TRBV4-3 and TRBJ1-2; maybe TRBD1 (5 bases). This CDR3 comprises 17 residues. With 0 bases removed from V and 7 bases from J, the gap between germline ends came to 21 bases. Germline CDR1 and CDR2: LGHNA and YSLEER. CDR3 sequence (DNA): TGCGCCAGCAGCCAAGATTTTGAAGGGGCCGCGTACAGTGGCTACACCTTC. It translates to CASSQDFEGAAYSGYTF.

V gene TRBV7-9 combines with J gene TRBJ2-3, with TRBD2 matching 8 bases. CDR3 length: 16 amino acids. Germline values: CDR1 SEHNR, CDR2 FQNEAQ (reference sequence). V lost 1 base, J lost 2 bases, and 5 bases stayed unmatched. The CDR3 region is CASSLEGTRNTDTQYF. The CDR3, as DNA: TGTGCCAGCAGCTTAGAAGGGACTAGAAACACAGATACGCAGTATTTT.

The chain combines TRBV2 with TRBJ2-1, with TRBD1 matching over 9 bases. Unmatched junction bases numbered 7, after V lost 2 bases and J lost 5 bases. Germline CDR1 SNHLY, CDR2 FYNNEI. The CDR3 contains 16 residues. The CDR3 is CASSETHRGLNNEQFF. As DNA, the CDR3 is TGTGCCAGCAGTGAAACCCACAGGGGGCTAAACAATGAGCAGTTCTTC.

Concerning this clone itself: At the DNA level, this CDR3 is encoded by other sequences in the same sample as well. This chain links TRBV6-6 with TRBJ1-5; D not certain. V dropped 0 bases and J dropped 0 bases, with 9 bases sitting between them. The CDR3 has 16 residues. CDR1 and CDR2 from the germline V gene are MNHNY and SVGAGI (reference sequence). The CDR3 nucleotides are TGTGCCAGCAGTTACTCGCCCCGGTATAGCAATCAGCCCCAGCATTTT. Translation gives CASSYSPRYSNQPQHF.

V and J are TRBV6-5 and TRBJ2-7, with 9 bases lining up with TRBD1. This CDR3 is built from 15 residues. J gave up 5 bases and V 2 bases, and 7 bases lay outside the gene matches. Per germline, CDR1 MNHEY and CDR2 SVGAGI. The CDR3: CASSYGQGIEDEQYF. CDR3 DNA sequence: TGTGCCAGCAGTTACGGACAGGGGATCGAGGACGAGCAGTACTTC.

V and J are TRBV6-5 and TRBJ2-1; tentative D call: TRBD1 (5 bases). CDR3 size: 16 residues. CDR1 is MNHEY and CDR2 is SVGAGI in the germline V gene. With 0 bases removed from V and 8 bases from J, the gap between germline ends came to 17 bases. For the CDR3, the DNA is TGTGCCAGCAGTTACTCGATTGGGGCAGTTGGCCATGAGCAGTTCTTC. The encoded protein is CASSYSIGAVGHEQFF.